Listed below are T cell receptor beta chains from one sample, sequenced in a study of blood T cell repertoires in COVID-19. Clones were read by immunoSEQ multiplex PCR, and TCRdb kept only the in-frame ones, dropping some. Of approximately 400,000 clones in the sample, more than 70% are singletons; the top ten hold 1.3%. Sequences were obtained from PBMCs or T cells enriched from blood (not recorded which). These receptors all come from a young man who had recovered from COVID-19. CDR3s leave out the opening cysteine and the closing phenylalanine or tryptophan.

>TRBJ1-2|TRBV13
ASSLVAEANYGYT
>TRBJ1-5|TRBV6-6
ASGRRGSNQPQH
>TRBJ2-5|TRBV9
ASSVAATSDQETQY
>TRBJ2-7|TRBV11-2
ASSLGPGQLYEQY
>TRBJ1-2|TRBV9
ASSPGGAIPAESYT
>TRBJ1-6|TRBV30
AGTEFSYNSPLH
>TRBJ2-5|TRBV7-2
ASSFLQETQY
>TRBJ2-7|TRBV7-9
ASSLGRGDRGDEQY
>TRBJ1-6|TRBV9
ASSARQGAYNSPLH
>TRBJ1-6|TRBV19
ASSPRREPPLYNSPLH
>TRBJ2-3|TRBV5-1
ASSSLAETDTQY
>TRBJ2-1|TRBV12-5
ASGFGTGAYNEQF
>TRBJ1-1|TRBV27
ASGGGGEAF
>TRBJ1-1|TRBV5-8
ASSLTVPNTEAF
>TRBJ1-3|TRBV11-2
ASSLGGGSTIY
>TRBJ1-2|TRBV9
ASSVVAYGDYGYT
>TRBJ2-7|TRBV7-9
ASSLVSGRDVYEQY
>TRBJ2-3|TRBV5-8
ASSFLGGGPDTQY
>TRBJ2-7|TRBV6-5
ASSYMPGQGGEQY
>TRBJ2-2|TRBV10-1
ASSSGGTGELF
>TRBJ1-2|TRBV21-1
AQFVSILTGDYGYT
>TRBJ1-4|TRBV7-6
ASSLGQGRFDEKLF
>TRBJ1-2|TRBV25-1
ASSDSGTGFYGYT